The 31 T cell receptor beta chains below were found in one sample sequenced in a study of T cell repertoires in cytomegalovirus infection. TCRdb passed the reads through MiXCR, listing each CDR3 protein once. The table has a few hundred thousand distinct CDR3 sequences, over 15% seen once. The sample was CD8+ T cells from PBMCs. The receptors come from a human donor in good health (CMV status not recorded). Some clones in this sample may be carry-over from other donors' samples.

This chain uses TRBV14 with TRBJ1-5; 7 positions match TRBD1. The CDR3 spans 14 residues. The germline gives CDR1 SGHDN, CDR2 FVKESK. The ends lost 4 bases at V and 5 bases at J; junction bases unmatched: 5. CDR3 DNA: TGTGCCAGCAGCCCGACAGGGCTTTATCAGCCCCAGCATTTT. It codes for CASSPTGLYQPQHF.

This sequence joins TRBV7-9 and TRBJ2-1, with TRBD2 matching 9 bases. The V gene end was trimmed by 5 bases and the J gene end by 8 bases; junction bases not matched to a gene: 19. Germline CDR1 is SEHNR and CDR2 is FQNEAQ (reference sequence). The CDR3 consists of 18 residues. The CDR3: CASSERVRAGGIRDEQFF. In DNA form, the CDR3 reads TGTGCCAGCAGCGAGAGGGTCCGAGCGGGGGGCATCAGGGATGAGCAGTTCTTC.

This clonotype was seen at least ten times. This rearrangement joins TRBV25-1 to TRBJ2-6, with D perhaps matching TRBD1 or TRBD2 (5 bases each). Germline V gene sequence: CDR1 MGHDK, CDR2 SYGVNS. V shed 1 base and J shed 4 bases, with 17 bases lying between them. The CDR3 length is 18 residues. CDR3 loop: CASSESPGRGAGANVLTF. The CDR3 bases are TGTGCCAGCAGTGAATCTCCGGGTAGAGGGGCCGGGGCCAACGTCCTGACTTTC.

This clonotype was seen many times. The chain couples TRBV4-1 to TRBJ2-3; 8 bases fit TRBD2. The CDR3 consists of 16 residues. V shed 1 base, J shed 5 bases, and the junction held 8 bases outside the gene matches. Per the germline V gene, CDR1 is MGHRA and CDR2 is YSYEKL. In DNA, the CDR3 is TGCGCCAGCAGCCAAGTCCCGGGGGGGCTCGTAGATACGCAGTATTTT. Its protein product is CASSQVPGGLVDTQYF.

This clonotype was seen a few times. The chain has TRBV10-3 and TRBJ1-1; no reliable D call. V lost 0 bases and J lost 11, with 10 bases in between. Germline CDR1 is ENHRY and CDR2 is SYGVKD. This CDR3 has 12 residues. The CDR3 loop reads CAISESASWAFF. In nucleotides, the CDR3 is TGTGCCATCAGTGAGTCGGCTTCTTGGGCTTTCTTT.

The chain couples TRBV20-1 to TRBJ2-7; TRBD1 aligns across 9 bases. CDR3 size: 15 residues. In germline, CDR1 is DFQATT, CDR2 SNEGSKA (reference sequence). With V trimmed by 1 base and J by 9 bases, 13 bases remained unmatched. In nucleotides, the CDR3 is TGCAGTGCTAGAGCCCAGGGACAGGGACTTGTTTGGCAGTACTTC. Translation: CSARAQGQGLVWQYF.

This clonotype was counted at least ten times. V gene TRBV9 combines with J gene TRBJ2-1; D is uncertain. Trimming stripped 4 bases from V and 0 bases from J, with 5 bases between. The CDR3 sequence is 13 residues long. Germline loops: CDR1 SGDLS, CDR2 YYNGEE. The CDR3 here is CASSQSSYNEQFF. In DNA, the CDR3 is TGTGCCAGCAGCCAGAGCTCCTACAATGAGCAGTTCTTC. Full variable domain (remainder filled in from reference TRBV9 and TRBJ2-1): DSGVTQTPKHLITATGQRVTLRCSPRSGDLSVYWYQQSLDQGLQFLIQYYNGEERAKGNILERFSAQQFPDLHSELNLSSLELGDSALYFCASSQSSYNEQFFGPGTRLTVL.

This chain links TRBV14 with TRBJ2-1; D gene ambiguous. The CDR3 is 14 amino acids. V was trimmed by 3 bases and J by 7 bases, leaving 13 bases between them. CDR1 is SGHDN, CDR2 FVKESK, per germline. In nucleotides, the CDR3 is TGTGCCAGCAGCCAGTATTCCCCTAAAAATGAGCAGTTCTTC. Protein sequence: CASSQYSPKNEQFF.

The rearrangement uses TRBV6-5 and TRBJ2-1; D is unclear. The germline V gene encodes CDR1 MNHEY and CDR2 SVGAGI. Trimming took 5 bases from V and 5 from J, leaving 16 bases between them. The CDR3 loop spans 15 amino acids. DNA of the CDR3: TGTGCCAGCAGTCCGGGCCGGCAATACAACAATGAGCAGTTCTTC. Amino acids: CASSPGRQYNNEQFF.

The chain has TRBV6-5 and TRBJ1-1, with D tentatively TRBD1 (5 bases). Germline lookup yields CDR1 MNHEY and CDR2 SVGAGI. The V gene lost 7 bases and the J gene lost 4 bases, with 10 bases spanning the gap. This CDR3 is built from 12 residues. CDR3 sequence (DNA): TGTGCCAGCATCGGAGGGGTCACTGAAGCTTTCTTT. Amino acids: CASIGGVTEAFF.

The CDR3 coding sequence is TGTGCCAGCAGTTACTCAGGGGGGGCGAACACCGGGGAGCTGTTTTTT. Residues: CASSYSGGANTGELFF. The J gene is TRBJ2-2, the V gene TRBV6-5; TRBD2 is a possible D gene (7 bases). V shed 0 bases and J shed 0 bases, with 8 bases lying between them. The CDR3 runs to 16 residues. Per the germline V gene, CDR1 is MNHEY and CDR2 is SVGAGI.

V is TRBV14 and J is TRBJ2-7, with 9 bases aligning to TRBD1. This CDR3 spans 17 amino acids. Germline trimming cut 0 bases from V and 2 bases from J; bases unmatched to any gene: 8. From germline, CDR1 is SGHDN and CDR2 FVKESK. The CDR3 region is CASSQDATGTGPYEQYF. CDR3 nucleotide sequence: TGTGCCAGCAGCCAAGATGCGACCGGGACAGGGCCCTACGAGCAGTACTTC.

The chain combines TRBV2 with TRBJ2-7; the D gene is possibly TRBD2 (5 bases). CDR1 is SNHLY and CDR2 is FYNNEI in the germline V gene. The CDR3 is made up of 13 amino acids. Trimming stripped 3 bases from V and 5 bases from J, with 11 bases between. CDR3 amino acids: CASSDAGENEQYF. The CDR3 region has the DNA TGTGCCAGCAGTGATGCGGGTGAAAACGAGCAGTACTTC.

V is TRBV20-1 and J is TRBJ2-5; D unclear. Per the germline V gene, CDR1 is DFQATT and CDR2 is SNEGSKA (reference sequence). The V end was cut by 6 bases, the J end by 1 base, with 15 bases between. The CDR3 covers 14 residues. The CDR3 DNA sequence: TGCAGTGCCACGAGCGAGCGCTCCCAAGAGACCCAGTACTTC. Translating it yields CSATSERSQETQYF.

This clonotype occurred many times. This chain uses TRBV20-1 with TRBJ1-1; D remains ambiguous. Looked up from germline, CDR1 is DFQATT and CDR2 is SNEGSKA (reference sequence). The V gene lost 5 bases and the J gene lost 2 bases, with 9 bases spanning the gap. The CDR3 covers 12 residues. The CDR3 DNA follows: TGCAGTGCTGCGGACGCTAACACTGAAGCTTTCTTT. It is translated as CSAADANTEAFF.

This clonotype was recorded many times. The chain recombines TRBV12-5 with TRBJ1-2, with 8 positions matching TRBD1. The length of the CDR3 is 14 residues. With V trimmed by 1 base and J by 4 bases, 2 bases remained unmatched. In germline, CDR1 is LGHNT, CDR2 FRNRAP. The CDR3 protein is CASGLAGGVYGYTF. CDR3 coding DNA: TGTGCTAGTGGTTTGGCAGGGGGCGTCTATGGCTACACCTTC.

This clonotype was observed a handful of times. CDR3 nucleotide sequence: TGTGCCACCAGCAGAGATCAGACAGTTAGCAATCAGCCCCAGCATTTT. Translated, it gives CATSRDQTVSNQPQHF. V and J are TRBV15 and TRBJ1-5, with a weak D call TRBD1 (5 bases). V was clipped by 0 bases and J by 0 bases, with 9 bases between them. CDR1 LNHNV and CDR2 YYDKDF come from the germline V gene (reference sequence). The CDR3 has 16 amino acids. The variable domain in full, completed from reference TRBV15 and TRBJ1-5, reads DAMVIQNPRYQVTQFGKPVTLSCSQTLNHNVMYWYQQKSSQAPKLLFHYYDKDFNNEADTPDNFQSRRPNTSFCFLDIRSPGLGDTAMYLCATSRDQTVSNQPQHFGDGTRLSIL.

This clonotype was picked up many times. The chain joins TRBV6-1 to TRBJ2-3, with D possibly matching TRBD1 (5 bases). Deletions cut 2 bases from V and 4 bases from J, with 13 bases between. CDR1 is MNHNS and CDR2 is SASEGT in the germline V gene. CDR3 length: 15 amino acids. The CDR3 DNA follows: TGTGCCAGCAGTGAAACAGGTTTTCCCCCAGATACGCAGTATTTT. Translated: CASSETGFPPDTQYF.

The chain uses TRBV28 and TRBJ2-7; possible D gene TRBD1, 6 bases. The CDR3 loop spans 15 amino acids. V was trimmed by 5 bases and J by 1 base, leaving 15 bases between them. Germline V gene lookup returns CDR1 MDHEN and CDR2 SYDVKM. The CDR3 sequence: CASSLQGSESYEQYF. The CDR3 DNA is TGTGCCAGCAGTCTACAGGGTTCTGAGTCCTACGAGCAGTACTTC.

This clonotype was detected only a few times. V and J are TRBV4-1 and TRBJ2-3; TRBD2 matches at 12 bases. Germline CDR1 MGHRA, CDR2 YSYEKL. The V and J ends lost 4 bases and 0 bases, in that order; junction bases with no gene match: 17. The CDR3 extends over 21 amino acids. CDR3 nucleotide sequence: TGCGCCAGCAGCCTCAGCCTATTGGGGCTAGCGGGGGGGCCTAGCACAGATACGCAGTATTTT. Its protein is CASSLSLLGLAGGPSTDTQYF.

The rearrangement links TRBV19 to TRBJ2-5; 8 bases align to TRBD1. Germline trimming cut 3 bases from V and 2 bases from J; bases unmatched to any gene: 5. This CDR3 has 15 residues. Germline CDR1 LNHDA, CDR2 SQIVND (reference sequence). The CDR3 DNA reads as TGTGCCAGTAGTATCTACAGGGGGGCGCAAGAGACCCAGTACTTC. It specifies CASSIYRGAQETQYF. The full variable domain, rest sourced from reference TRBV19 and TRBJ2-5, is DGGITQSPKYLFRKEGQNVTLSCEQNLNHDAMYWYRQDPGQGLRLIYYSQIVNDFQKGDIAEGYSVSREKKESFPLTVTSAQKNPTAFYLCASSIYRGAQETQYFGPGTRLLVL.

This clonotype was detected many times. V usage is TRBV7-2 and J usage is TRBJ1-2; the D gene is possibly TRBD1 (5 bases). The CDR3 is 17 residues long. V dropped 0 bases and J dropped 4 bases, with 18 bases sitting between them. CDR1 and CDR2 from the germline V gene are SGHTA and FQGNSA. The chain's CDR3 is CASSLAVGGETSYGYTF. In DNA, the CDR3 is TGTGCCAGCAGCTTAGCGGTAGGAGGGGAAACTAGCTATGGCTACACCTTC.

The sample holds one count of this clonotype. CDR3 region: CASSPGHLNTEAFF. CDR3 coding DNA: TGCGCCAGCAGCCCAGGACACTTGAACACTGAAGCTTTCTTT. V is TRBV5-1 and J is TRBJ1-1; possibly TRBD1 for D (5 bases). Germline V lookup: CDR1 SGHRS, CDR2 YFSETQ. The CDR3 runs 14 residues. V was trimmed by 4 bases and J by 0 bases, leaving 10 bases between them.

This clonotype was recorded many times. The rearrangement links TRBV6-5 to TRBJ1-2; no clear D. V was cut by 0 bases and J by 6 bases, with 11 bases left in between. Germline V gene data show CDR1 as MNHEY and CDR2 as SVGAGI. The length of the CDR3 is 14 residues. CDR3 DNA: TGTGCCAGCAGTTACTCGAGGGAGGAGGATGGCTACACCTTC. Protein product: CASSYSREEDGYTF.

This clonotype was counted many times. The chain employs TRBV2 and TRBJ2-1; 8 bases map to TRBD1. V was pared by 3 bases and J by 8 bases, with 9 bases of the junction left unmatched. This CDR3 contains 15 residues. The V gene's germline CDR1 is SNHLY and CDR2 FYNNEI. In DNA form, the CDR3 reads TGTGCCAGCAGTGAGAAGGACAGGGCTGGGGATGAGCAGTTCTTC. Amino acids: CASSEKDRAGDEQFF.

This rearrangement joins TRBV5-1 to TRBJ1-1; 7 nucleotides match TRBD1. The V gene's germline CDR1 is SGHRS and CDR2 YFSETQ. J was trimmed by 1 base and V by 4 bases; bases with no gene match: 7. This CDR3 is 15 amino acids long. CDR3 protein: CASSPSDRRNTEAFF. In DNA, the CDR3 is TGCGCCAGCAGCCCATCGGACAGGAGGAACACTGAAGCTTTCTTT.

This clonotype was counted between two and nine times. J is TRBJ1-1 and V is TRBV14; 9 bases agree with TRBD1. Looked up from germline, CDR1 is SGHDN and CDR2 is FVKESK. Trimming removed 1 base from V and 2 bases from J; junction bases left unmatched: 5. This CDR3 is built from 16 residues. The CDR3 loop reads CASSQGRDRVNTEAFF. In DNA, the CDR3 is TGTGCCAGCAGCCAAGGCCGGGACAGGGTAAACACTGAAGCTTTCTTT.

The chain carries TRBV27 and TRBJ1-1; weak D call: TRBD1 (6 bases). CDR3 length: 13 amino acids. Trimming took 5 bases from V and 4 from J, leaving 11 bases between them. Germline V gene lookup returns CDR1 MNHEY and CDR2 SMNVEV (reference sequence). As DNA, the CDR3 is TGTGCCAGCAGTATTACAGGGACCACTGAAGCTTTCTTT. Its protein product is CASSITGTTEAFF.

This rearrangement joins TRBV20-1 to TRBJ2-3; TRBD2 aligns across 10 bases. The V segment lost 0 bases and the J segment 4 bases; nucleotides outside the gene matches: 7. CDR1 and CDR2 from the germline V gene are DFQATT and SNEGSKA (reference sequence). This CDR3 comprises 16 residues. The CDR3 DNA is TGCAGTGCTAGAGATCGTGAGCGGGGGGGACCAGATACGCAGTATTTT. It specifies CSARDRERGGPDTQYF.

This clonotype has a handful of counts. The chain uses TRBV7-3 and TRBJ2-2, with 7 bases matching TRBD1. V was clipped by 2 bases and J by 4 bases; unmatched bases: 7. CDR1 SGHTA and CDR2 FQGTGA come from the germline V gene. This CDR3 region has 16 residues. CDR3 bases: TGTGCCAGCAGCTTACTACAGGGGATGCCCACCGGGGAGCTGTTTTTT. The encoded protein is CASSLLQGMPTGELFF.

This clonotype was seen a few times. The chain combines TRBV4-2 with TRBJ1-1; D gene uncertain. Germline assignment: CDR1 LGHNA and CDR2 YNFKEQ. The CDR3 sequence is 13 residues long. V shed 0 bases and J shed 9 bases, with 11 bases lying between them. The chain's CDR3 is CASSQDRGLKAFF. The CDR3 DNA reads as TGTGCCAGCAGCCAAGATCGGGGTCTGAAAGCTTTCTTT.